The 22 T cell receptor beta chains given below trace back to one sample, sequenced in a study of T cell changes during pregnancy in multiple sclerosis. Produced via immunoSEQ multiplex PCR; TCRdb's table is partial and in-frame only. The sample shows more than 55,000 clones, about 91% of them seen only once. The sequenced sample was peripheral blood, obtained after pregnancy. The receptors stem from a female donor with multiple sclerosis, enrolled in a pregnancy study.

The gene calls are TRBV7-2 and TRBJ1-2, with D hard to call. This CDR3 comprises 13 residues. Germline-derived CDR1 and CDR2 are SGHTA and FQGNSA. With 6 bases removed from V and 1 base from J, the gap between germline ends came to 9 bases. CDR3 nucleotides: TGTGCCAGCAGACCGACACTTAACTATGGCTACACCTTC. Its translation is CASRPTLNYGYTF.

The V gene is TRBV9, the J gene TRBJ2-5; TRBD2 matches at 7 bases. Germline V gene lookup returns CDR1 SGDLS and CDR2 YYNGEE. This CDR3 comprises 16 residues. V lost 0 bases to trimming and J lost 5 bases; unmatched junction nucleotides: 10. In DNA, the CDR3 is TGTGCCAGCAGCGTAGGGGTCGGGGGGAGTGGTGAGACCCAGTACTTC. Translating gives CASSVGVGGSGETQYF.

V usage is TRBV5-4 and J usage is TRBJ2-4, with D hard to call. V lost 4 bases and J 1 base, leaving 12 bases between the germline ends. The CDR3 is 15 amino acids. Germline-derived CDR1 and CDR2 are SGHNT and YYREEE (reference sequence). DNA for the CDR3: TGTGCCAGCAGCCAGGCCGAATGGGCCAAAAACATTCAGTACTTC. Its translation: CASSQAEWAKNIQYF.

Only one count was recorded for this clone. The gene calls are TRBV19 and TRBJ2-2; D might be TRBD2 (5 bases). Trimming took off 6 bases at V and 4 bases at J, with 6 bases between the two ends. CDR1 is LNHDA, CDR2 SQIVND, per germline (reference sequence). CDR3 length equals 12 residues. Here the CDR3 DNA reads TGTGCCAGTAGCGGGGTCACCGGGGAGCTGTTTTTT. Translated: CASSGVTGELFF.

This clone came up a few times. J is TRBJ1-4 and V is TRBV7-2, with TRBD1 identical over 7 bases. V shed 5 bases, J shed 5 bases, and the junction held 5 bases outside the gene matches. The CDR3 consists of 14 residues. CDR1 is SGHTA and CDR2 is FQGNSA in the germline V gene. The CDR3 sequence is CASSPTGTNEKLFF. CDR3 nucleotides: TGTGCCAGCAGCCCGACAGGGACGAATGAAAAACTGTTTTTT.

DNA for the CDR3: TGTGCCAGCAGTTTAGCGGCTCCGGAGACCCAGTACTTC. It translates to CASSLAAPETQYF. The chain uses TRBV28 and TRBJ2-5, with D unresolved. V lost 2 bases to trimming and J lost 5 bases, with 9 bases between them. The CDR3 spans 13 residues. The germline CDR1 and CDR2 sequences are MDHEN and SYDVKM.

The rearrangement joins TRBV30 to TRBJ1-2, with D unresolved. The V end lost 3 bases, the J end lost 7 bases, and 15 bases lay between the germline ends. This CDR3 is 13 amino acids long. Germline CDR1 GTSNPN, CDR2 SVGIG (reference sequence). CDR3 nucleotides: TGTGCCTGGAGCTCGGAGAGATTGATTGGCTACACCTTC. This sequence encodes CAWSSERLIGYTF. Drawing the rest from reference TRBV30 and TRBJ1-2, the complete variable domain is SQTIHQWPATLVQPVGSPLSLECTVEGTSNPNLYWYRQAAGRGLQLLFYSVGIGQISSEVPQNLSASRPQDRQFILSSKKLLLSDSGFYLCAWSSERLIGYTFGSGTRLTVV.

In DNA form, the CDR3 reads TGTGCCAGCAGCTTGGGACTCCAATGGAGCTATGGCTACACCTTC. It encodes CASSLGLQWSYGYTF. The V call is TRBV7-9, the J call TRBJ1-2, with D perhaps matching TRBD1 (5 bases). The V end was cut by 3 bases, the J end by 4 bases, with 15 bases between. Germline-derived CDR1 and CDR2 are SEHNR and FQNEAQ (reference sequence). The CDR3 runs to 15 residues.

The V gene is TRBV28, the J gene TRBJ2-1; a weak D match, TRBD2 (6 bases). V lost 7 bases to trimming and J lost 0 bases, with 16 bases between them. Per germline, CDR1 MDHEN and CDR2 SYDVKM. The CDR3 consists of 16 residues. CDR3 nucleotides: TGTGCCAGCATCTCCCTGGAGGGTAACTCCTACAATGAGCAGTTCTTC. Its protein is CASISLEGNSYNEQFF. The entire variable domain, with the rest obtained from reference TRBV28 and TRBJ2-1, is as follows: DVKVTQSSRYLVKRTGEKVFLECVQDMDHENMFWYRQDPGLGLRLIYFSYDVKMKEKGDIPEGYSVSREKKERFSLILESASTNQTSMYLCASISLEGNSYNEQFFGPGTRLTVL.

This chain joins TRBV5-3 and TRBJ1-2; D unclear. TRBV5-3 is treated as an ORF (open reading frame) with a function not yet certain. The germline V and J ends were trimmed by 5 bases and 6 bases, with 11 bases remaining between them. CDR3 length: 12 residues. CDR3 residues: CARRSYVDGYTF. In DNA form, the CDR3 reads TGTGCCAGAAGGTCCTACGTGGATGGCTACACCTTC.

The V call is TRBV28, the J call TRBJ1-6, with unresolved D. Germline CDR1 reads MDHEN; CDR2 reads SYDVKM. V lost 7 bases and J lost 8, with 12 bases in between. CDR3 length: 13 amino acids. The CDR3 reads CASIMRVDSPLHF. The CDR3, as DNA: TGTGCCAGCATAATGAGGGTCGATTCACCCCTCCACTTT.

The CDR3: CMTGGTGANVLTF. The CDR3, as DNA: TGTATGACAGGGGGCACTGGGGCCAACGTCCTGACTTTC. The chain employs TRBV6-5 and TRBJ2-6; 10 bases agree with TRBD1. CDR1 is MNHEY and CDR2 is SVGAGI in the germline V gene. The CDR3 contains 13 residues.

The chain joins TRBV7-2 to TRBJ1-5, with 7 positions matching TRBD1. This CDR3 region has 13 residues. Germline V gene sequence: CDR1 SGHTA, CDR2 FQGNSA. The trim removed 4 bases at V and 11 bases at J, leaving 8 bases unmatched. CDR3 bases: TGTGCCAGCAGCTCTGCAGGGGGATCGGCCCAGCATTTT. The encoded protein is CASSSAGGSAQHF. The full variable domain, rest sourced from reference TRBV7-2 and TRBJ1-5, is GAGVSQSPSNKVTEKGKDVELRCDPISGHTALYWYRQSLGQGLEFLIYFQGNSAPDKSGLPSDRFSAERTGGSVSTLTIQRTQQEDSAVYLCASSSAGGSAQHFGDGTRLSIL.

V gene TRBV5-1 combines with J gene TRBJ1-5; weak D call: TRBD1 (6 bases). Germline lookup yields CDR1 SGHRS and CDR2 YFSETQ. This CDR3 comprises 15 residues. V lost 2 bases to trimming and J lost 3 bases, with 12 bases between them. The CDR3 DNA is TGCGCCAGCAGCTTAGGGGGACATAACAATCAGCCCCAGCATTTT. The encoded protein is CASSLGGHNNQPQHF.

The chain joins TRBV9 to TRBJ2-3; 14 bases are a match to TRBD2. CDR3 length equals 18 residues. V shed 0 bases and J 6 bases; nucleotides not matched to a gene: 9. Germline CDR1 reads SGDLS; CDR2 reads YYNGEE. This CDR3 reads CASSVGLAGGRSSDTQYF. CDR3 DNA sequence: TGTGCCAGCAGCGTAGGACTAGCGGGGGGGCGGAGTTCGGATACGCAGTATTTT.

The chain links TRBV7-3 to TRBJ1-4, with D unclear. Trimming shortened V by 8 bases and J by 8 bases, and 24 bases separated the two germline ends. CDR1 is SGHTA, CDR2 FQGTGA, per germline. CDR3 length: 16 residues. The CDR3 DNA reads TGTGCCAGCCCTCCAAGGGTACGGCTAGCGGGGGAAAAACTGTTTTTT. Protein sequence: CASPPRVRLAGEKLFF. The full variable domain, completed using reference TRBV7-3 and TRBJ1-4, is GAGVSQTPSNKVTEKGKYVELRCDPISGHTALYWYRQSLGQGPEFLIYFQGTGAADDSGLPNDRFFAVRPEGSVSTLKIQRTERGDSAVYLCASPPRVRLAGEKLFFGSGTQLSVL.

The gene calls are TRBV7-9 and TRBJ2-5, with D maybe TRBD1 (6 bases). Trimming removed 5 bases from V and 3 bases from J, with 13 bases in between. Germline V gene data show CDR1 as SEHNR and CDR2 as FQNEAQ (reference sequence). This CDR3 has 14 amino acids. CDR3 protein: CASSAGQLKETQYF. CDR3 nucleotide sequence: TGTGCCAGCAGCGCTGGACAGTTAAAAGAGACCCAGTACTTC.

V gene TRBV15 combines with J gene TRBJ1-5, with D possibly TRBD1 on 5 matching bases. CDR1 and CDR2 (germline): LNHNV, YYDKDF (reference sequence). With 5 bases removed from V and 0 bases from J, the gap between germline ends came to 14 bases. This CDR3 region has 16 residues. This CDR3 reads CATSPEDTYSNQPQHF. In DNA, the CDR3 is TGTGCCACCAGCCCTGAGGACACGTATAGCAATCAGCCCCAGCATTTT.

The chain's CDR3 is CAWSVRGNYNEQFF. CDR3 nucleotide sequence: TGTGCCTGGAGTGTACGAGGGAACTACAATGAGCAGTTCTTC. This chain uses TRBV30 with TRBJ2-1; tentatively, D is TRBD2 (5 bases). Trimming stripped 0 bases from V and 3 bases from J, with 9 bases between. CDR3 length: 14 amino acids. CDR1 is GTSNPN, CDR2 SVGIG, per germline (reference sequence).

The chain joins TRBV10-3 to TRBJ2-2; 14 bases match TRBD2. The CDR3 spans 19 residues. In germline, CDR1 is ENHRY, CDR2 SYGVKD. V gave up 4 bases and J gave up 1 base; unmatched junction bases: 8. The CDR3 region has the DNA TGTGCCATCAGTGTAACCGGGACTAGCGGGGGCGGGAACACCGGGGAGCTGTTTTTT. Translation gives CAISVTGTSGGGNTGELFF.

The chain has TRBV7-9 and TRBJ2-1; 8 nucleotides match TRBD1. Per the germline V gene, CDR1 is SEHNR and CDR2 is FQNEAQ (reference sequence). The V gene end was trimmed by 1 base and the J gene end by 9 bases; junction bases not matched to a gene: 14. The CDR3 loop spans 17 amino acids. The CDR3 coding sequence is TGTGCCAGCAGCTTAGTTGGAAGCCAGGGGGCAGAGGTTGAGCAGTTCTTC. Its translation: CASSLVGSQGAEVEQFF.

The V call is TRBV4-1, the J call TRBJ2-5; 7 bases are shared with TRBD2. V dropped 1 base and J dropped 5; count of bases not matched to a gene: 7. Germline V gene lookup returns CDR1 MGHRA and CDR2 YSYEKL. The CDR3 spans 15 residues. CDR3 amino acids: CASSQGTSRRETQYF. CDR3 DNA: TGCGCCAGCAGCCAAGGGACTAGTCGTAGGGAGACCCAGTACTTC.